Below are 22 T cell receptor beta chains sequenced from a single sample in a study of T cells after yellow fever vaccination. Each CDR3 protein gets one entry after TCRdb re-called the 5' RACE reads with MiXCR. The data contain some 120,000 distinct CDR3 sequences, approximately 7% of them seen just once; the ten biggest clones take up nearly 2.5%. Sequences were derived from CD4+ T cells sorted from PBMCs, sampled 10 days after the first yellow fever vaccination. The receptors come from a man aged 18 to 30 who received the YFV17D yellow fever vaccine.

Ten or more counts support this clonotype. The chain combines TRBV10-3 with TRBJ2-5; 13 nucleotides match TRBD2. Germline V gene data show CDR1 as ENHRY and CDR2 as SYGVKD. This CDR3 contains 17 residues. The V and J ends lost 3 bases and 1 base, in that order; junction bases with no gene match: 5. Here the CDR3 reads CAISDSGTSGVQETQYF. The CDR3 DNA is TGTGCCATCAGTGATTCCGGGACTAGCGGGGTCCAAGAGACCCAGTACTTC.

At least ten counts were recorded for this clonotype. The CDR3 DNA reads TGTGCCAGCAGCGTCGGGGGGGCTAATGAAAAACTGTTTTTT. Protein product: CASSVGGANEKLFF. The chain joins TRBV9 to TRBJ1-4; weak D call: TRBD1 (5 bases). The CDR3 sequence is 14 residues long. The V gene lost 2 bases and the J gene lost 3 bases, with 8 bases spanning the gap. Germline V CDR1 and CDR2: SGDLS, YYNGEE.

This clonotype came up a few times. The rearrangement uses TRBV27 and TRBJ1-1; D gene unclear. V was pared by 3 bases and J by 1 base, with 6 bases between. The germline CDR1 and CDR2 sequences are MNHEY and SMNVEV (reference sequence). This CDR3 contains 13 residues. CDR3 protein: CASSFRRNTEAFF. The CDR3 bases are TGTGCCAGCAGTTTCAGACGGAACACTGAAGCTTTCTTT.

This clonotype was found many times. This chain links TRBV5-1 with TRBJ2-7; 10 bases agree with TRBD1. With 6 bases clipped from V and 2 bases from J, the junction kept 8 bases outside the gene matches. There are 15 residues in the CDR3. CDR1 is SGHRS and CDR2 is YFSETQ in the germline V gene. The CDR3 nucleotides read TGCGCCAGCAACCTGGGGGGACAGGGGACCTACGAGCAGTACTTC. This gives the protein CASNLGGQGTYEQYF.

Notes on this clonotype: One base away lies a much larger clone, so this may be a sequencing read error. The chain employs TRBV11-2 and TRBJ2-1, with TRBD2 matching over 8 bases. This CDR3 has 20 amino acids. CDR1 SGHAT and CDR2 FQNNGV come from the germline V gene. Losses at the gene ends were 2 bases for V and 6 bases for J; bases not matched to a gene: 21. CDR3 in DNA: TGTGCCAGCAGCTTACGTCTTTGGACTAGCCGGGGGTTTGTCCCCAATGAGCAGTTCTTC. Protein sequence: CASSLRLWTSRGFVPNEQFF.

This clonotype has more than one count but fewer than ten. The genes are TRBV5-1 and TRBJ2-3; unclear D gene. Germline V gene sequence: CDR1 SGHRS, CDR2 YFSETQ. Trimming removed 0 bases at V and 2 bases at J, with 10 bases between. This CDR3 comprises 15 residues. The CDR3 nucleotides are TGCGCCAGCAGCTTGGTAGTCGGCGTCACAGATACGCAGTATTTT. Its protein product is CASSLVVGVTDTQYF.

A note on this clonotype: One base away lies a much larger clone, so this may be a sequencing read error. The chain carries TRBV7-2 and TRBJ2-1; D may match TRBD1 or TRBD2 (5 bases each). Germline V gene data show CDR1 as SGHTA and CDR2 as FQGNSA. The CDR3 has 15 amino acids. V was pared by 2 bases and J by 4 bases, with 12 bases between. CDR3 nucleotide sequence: TGTGCCAGCAGCTTACAGGGACGCCGATACAATGAGCAGTTCTTC. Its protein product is CASSLQGRRYNEQFF.

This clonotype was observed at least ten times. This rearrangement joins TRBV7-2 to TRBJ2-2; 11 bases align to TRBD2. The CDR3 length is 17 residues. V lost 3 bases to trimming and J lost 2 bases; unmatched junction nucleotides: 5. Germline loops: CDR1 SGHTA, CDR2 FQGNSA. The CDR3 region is CASSFGGTSGNTGELFF. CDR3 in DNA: TGTGCCAGCAGCTTCGGGGGGACTAGCGGAAACACCGGGGAGCTGTTTTTT.

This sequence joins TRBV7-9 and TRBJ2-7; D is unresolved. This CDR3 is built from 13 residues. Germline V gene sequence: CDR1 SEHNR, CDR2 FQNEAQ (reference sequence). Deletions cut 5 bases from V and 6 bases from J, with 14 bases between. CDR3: CASSLEAPGEQYF. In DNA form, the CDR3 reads TGTGCCAGCAGCCTCGAGGCTCCCGGCGAGCAGTACTTC. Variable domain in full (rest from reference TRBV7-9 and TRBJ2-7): DTGVSQNPRHKITKRGQNVTFRCDPISEHNRLYWYRQTLGQGPEFLTYFQNEAQLEKSRLLSDRFSAERPKGSFSTLEIQRTEQGDSAMYLCASSLEAPGEQYFGPGTRLTVT.

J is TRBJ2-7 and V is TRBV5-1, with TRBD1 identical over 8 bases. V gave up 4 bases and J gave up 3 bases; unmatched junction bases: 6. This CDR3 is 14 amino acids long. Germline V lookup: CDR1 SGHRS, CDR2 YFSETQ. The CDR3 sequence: CASSLGTGVYEQYF. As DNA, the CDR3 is TGCGCCAGCAGCCTCGGGACAGGAGTCTACGAGCAGTACTTC.

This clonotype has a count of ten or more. CDR3 sequence: CATSRDYTQETQYF. CDR3 in DNA: TGTGCCACCAGCAGAGATTACACCCAAGAGACCCAGTACTTC. This rearrangement joins TRBV15 to TRBJ2-5; D gene unclear. V was trimmed by 0 bases and J by 1 base, leaving 6 bases between them. Per the germline V gene, CDR1 is LNHNV and CDR2 is YYDKDF (reference sequence). The CDR3 runs to 14 residues.

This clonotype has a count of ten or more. CDR3 residues: CASRSTGTGFYGYTF. CDR3 DNA: TGTGCCAGCAGATCGACCGGGACAGGATTCTATGGCTACACCTTC. The chain recombines TRBV7-9 with TRBJ1-2, with TRBD1 matching over 8 bases. Germline V gene data show CDR1 as SEHNR and CDR2 as FQNEAQ (reference sequence). Trimming at V came to 6 bases and at J to 4 bases, leaving 10 bases not matched to a gene. The CDR3 runs to 15 residues. The full variable domain, rest sourced from reference TRBV7-9 and TRBJ1-2, is DTGVSQNPRHKITKRGQNVTFRCDPISEHNRLYWYRQTLGQGPEFLTYFQNEAQLEKSRLLSDRFSAERPKGSFSTLEIQRTEQGDSAMYLCASRSTGTGFYGYTFGSGTRLTVV.

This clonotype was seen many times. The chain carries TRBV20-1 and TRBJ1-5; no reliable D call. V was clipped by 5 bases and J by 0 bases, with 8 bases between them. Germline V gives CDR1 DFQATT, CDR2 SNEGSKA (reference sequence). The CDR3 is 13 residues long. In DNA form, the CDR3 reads TGCAGTGCTTATGACAATAGCAATCAGCCCCAGCATTTT. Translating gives CSAYDNSNQPQHF.

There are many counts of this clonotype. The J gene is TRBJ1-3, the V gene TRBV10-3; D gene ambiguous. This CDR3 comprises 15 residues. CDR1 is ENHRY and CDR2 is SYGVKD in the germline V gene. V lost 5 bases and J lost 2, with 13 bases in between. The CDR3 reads CAISTLGNTGNTIYF. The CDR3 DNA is TGTGCCATCAGTACTCTGGGTAACACTGGAAACACCATATATTTT.

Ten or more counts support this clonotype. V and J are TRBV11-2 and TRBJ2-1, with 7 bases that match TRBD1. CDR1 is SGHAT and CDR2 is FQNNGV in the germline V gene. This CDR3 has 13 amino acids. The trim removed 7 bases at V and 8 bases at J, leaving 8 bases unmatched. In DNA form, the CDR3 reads TGTGCCAGCACCCGCGACAGGGTCGATGAGCAGTTCTTC. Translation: CASTRDRVDEQFF.

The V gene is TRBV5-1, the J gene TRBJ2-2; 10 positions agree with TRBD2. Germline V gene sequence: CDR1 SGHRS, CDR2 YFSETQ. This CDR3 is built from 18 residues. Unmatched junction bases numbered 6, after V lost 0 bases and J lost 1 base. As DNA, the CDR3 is TGCGCCAGCAGCTTGGCCCCTAGCGGGGGCCGGAACACCGGGGAGCTGTTTTTT. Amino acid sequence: CASSLAPSGGRNTGELFF.

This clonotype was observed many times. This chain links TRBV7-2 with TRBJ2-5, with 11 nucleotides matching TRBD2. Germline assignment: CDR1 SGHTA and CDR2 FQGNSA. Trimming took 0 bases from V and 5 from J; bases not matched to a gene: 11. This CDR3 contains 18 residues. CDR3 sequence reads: CASSLALLAGGGWETQYF. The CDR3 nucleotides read TGTGCCAGCAGCTTAGCGCTTCTAGCGGGGGGAGGTTGGGAGACCCAGTACTTC. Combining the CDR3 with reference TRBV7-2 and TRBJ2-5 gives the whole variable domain GAGVSQSPSNKVTEKGKDVELRCDPISGHTALYWYRQSLGQGLEFLIYFQGNSAPDKSGLPSDRFSAERTGGSVSTLTIQRTQQEDSAVYLCASSLALLAGGGWETQYFGPGTRLLVL.

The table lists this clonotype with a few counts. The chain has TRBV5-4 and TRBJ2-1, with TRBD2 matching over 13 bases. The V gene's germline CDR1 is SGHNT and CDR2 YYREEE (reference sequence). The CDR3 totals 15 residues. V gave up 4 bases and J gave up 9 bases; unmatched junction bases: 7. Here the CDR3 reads CASSQDTSGGAEQFF. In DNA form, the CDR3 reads TGTGCCAGCAGCCAGGATACTAGCGGGGGGGCTGAGCAGTTCTTC.

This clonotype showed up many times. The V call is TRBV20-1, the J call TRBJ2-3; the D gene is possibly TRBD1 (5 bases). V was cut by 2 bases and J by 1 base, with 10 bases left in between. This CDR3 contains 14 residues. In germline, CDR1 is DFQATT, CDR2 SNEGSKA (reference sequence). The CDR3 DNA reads TGCAGTGCTAGACCGCAGGGTGGCACAGATACGCAGTATTTT. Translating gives CSARPQGGTDTQYF.

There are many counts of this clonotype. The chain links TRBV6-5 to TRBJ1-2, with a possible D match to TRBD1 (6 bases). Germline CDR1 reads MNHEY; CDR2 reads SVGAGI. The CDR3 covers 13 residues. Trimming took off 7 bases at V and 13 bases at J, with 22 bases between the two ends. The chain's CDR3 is CASTLQGHKGTTF. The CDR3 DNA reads TGTGCCAGCACTCTCCAGGGGCACAAGGGCACCACCTTC.

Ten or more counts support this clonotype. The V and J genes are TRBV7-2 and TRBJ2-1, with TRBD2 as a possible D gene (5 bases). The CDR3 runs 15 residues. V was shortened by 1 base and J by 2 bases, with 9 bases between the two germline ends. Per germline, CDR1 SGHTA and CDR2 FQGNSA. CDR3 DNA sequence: TGTGCCAGCAGCTTAGATCCGGGGACCTACAATGAGCAGTTCTTC. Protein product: CASSLDPGTYNEQFF.

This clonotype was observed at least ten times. CDR3 in amino acids: CASSLLGRRGTDTQYF. In DNA form, the CDR3 reads TGTGCCAGCAGCTTACTTGGGAGACGGGGGACAGATACGCAGTATTTT. J is TRBJ2-3 and V is TRBV7-2, with D perhaps TRBD2 (6 bases). Germline CDR1 reads SGHTA; CDR2 reads FQGNSA. The CDR3 loop spans 16 amino acids. V lost 2 bases, J lost 3 bases, and 15 bases lay in between.